The entry below gives a single TCR beta chain sequence along with its context. CDR1 and CDR2 (germline): MNHEY, SVGAGI. Germline trimming cut 4 bases from V and 7 bases from J; bases unmatched to any gene: 9. This CDR3 is built from 15 residues. The sample comes from a study of blood T cell repertoires in COVID-19. Whole-study context: Some COVID-19 samples were acute and others convalescent; all came from the United States, Italy and Spain.

Only in-frame clones appear in the TCRdb table, and some are missing; sequencing was by immunoSEQ multiplex PCR. The sample records 95,000 to 150,000 clones, around 76% being singletons. The sequenced sample was peripheral blood. The receptor was derived from a man between 60 and 75 years old with acute or convalescent COVID-19. The chain employs TRBV6-5 and TRBJ2-3; 9 nucleotides line up with TRBD2. The CDR3 here is CASSSPGSGSHTQYF. The CDR3 region has the DNA TGTGCCAGCAGTTCCCCGGGTAGCGGGAGTCATACGCAGTATTTT.